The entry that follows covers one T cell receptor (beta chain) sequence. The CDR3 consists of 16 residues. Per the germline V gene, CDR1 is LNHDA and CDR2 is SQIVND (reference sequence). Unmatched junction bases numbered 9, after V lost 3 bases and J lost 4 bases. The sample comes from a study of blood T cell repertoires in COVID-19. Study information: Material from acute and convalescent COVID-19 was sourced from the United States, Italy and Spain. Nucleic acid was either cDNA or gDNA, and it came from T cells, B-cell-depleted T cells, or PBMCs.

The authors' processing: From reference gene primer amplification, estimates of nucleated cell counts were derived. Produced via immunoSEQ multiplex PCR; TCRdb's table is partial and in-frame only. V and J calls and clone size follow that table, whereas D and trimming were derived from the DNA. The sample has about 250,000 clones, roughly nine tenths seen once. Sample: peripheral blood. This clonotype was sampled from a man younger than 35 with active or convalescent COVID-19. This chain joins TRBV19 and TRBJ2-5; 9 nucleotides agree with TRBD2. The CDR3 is CASSIAAGGPRETQYF. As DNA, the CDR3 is TGTGCCAGTAGTATTGCGGCGGGAGGGCCGAGAGAGACCCAGTACTTC.